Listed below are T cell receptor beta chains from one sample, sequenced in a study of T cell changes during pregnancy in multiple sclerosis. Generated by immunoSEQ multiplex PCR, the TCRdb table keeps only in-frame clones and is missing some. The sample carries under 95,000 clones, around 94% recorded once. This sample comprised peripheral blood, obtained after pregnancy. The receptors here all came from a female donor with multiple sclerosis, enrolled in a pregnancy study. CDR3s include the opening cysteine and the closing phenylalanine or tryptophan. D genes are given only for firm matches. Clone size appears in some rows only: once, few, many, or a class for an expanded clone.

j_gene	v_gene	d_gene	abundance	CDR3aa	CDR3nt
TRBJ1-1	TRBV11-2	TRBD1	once	CASRRGTANTEAFF	TGTGCCAGCAGACGCGGGACAGCGAACACTGAAGCTTTCTTT
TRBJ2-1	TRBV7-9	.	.	CASALRESSYNEQFF	TGTGCCAGCGCGTTACGGGAGAGCTCCTACAATGAGCAGTTCTTC
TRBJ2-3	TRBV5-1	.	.	CASSPDSTDTQYF	TGCGCCAGCAGCCCGGACTCCACAGATACGCAGTATTTT
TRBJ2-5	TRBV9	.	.	CASSVGGTQYF	TGTGCCAGCAGCGTAGGCGGGACCCAGTACTTC
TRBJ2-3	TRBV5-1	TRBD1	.	CASSHARGLATDTQYF	TGCGCCAGCAGTCATGCGAGGGGGCTAGCCACAGATACGCAGTATTTT
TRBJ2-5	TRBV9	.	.	CASSAGQRETQYF	TGTGCCAGCAGCGCAGGACAGAGAGAGACCCAGTACTTC
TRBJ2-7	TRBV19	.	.	CASSPKEGPYEQYF	TGTGCCAGTAGTCCCAAGGAGGGTCCCTACGAGCAGTACTTC
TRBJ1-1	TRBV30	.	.	CAWSPRRDGAFF	TGTGCCTGGAGTCCTAGACGGGATGGGGCTTTCTTT
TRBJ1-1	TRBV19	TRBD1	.	CASSTWTGVIAEAFF	TGTGCCAGTAGTACGTGGACAGGGGTAATCGCTGAAGCTTTCTTT
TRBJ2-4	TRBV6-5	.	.	CASSDTLAKNIQYF	TGTGCCAGCAGCGACACCTTAGCCAAAAACATTCAGTACTTC
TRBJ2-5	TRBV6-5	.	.	CASSYRGGATEETQYF	TGTGCCAGCAGTTACAGGGGGGGCGCTACTGAAGAGACCCAGTACTTC
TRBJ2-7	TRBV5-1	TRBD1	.	CASSKGTAVGYEQYF	TGCGCCAGCAGCAAGGGGACAGCGGTCGGCTACGAGCAGTACTTC
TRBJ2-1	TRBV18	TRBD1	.	CASSPFRDRENNEQFF	TGTGCCAGCTCACCCTTCCGGGACAGGGAGAACAATGAGCAGTTCTTC
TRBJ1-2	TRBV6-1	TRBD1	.	CASSLDRVLWGYTF	TGTGCCAGCAGCCTTGACAGGGTGCTTTGGGGCTACACCTTC
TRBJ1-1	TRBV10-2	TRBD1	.	CASSESPGGTEAFF	TGCGCCAGCAGTGAGTCGCCAGGGGGCACTGAAGCTTTCTTT
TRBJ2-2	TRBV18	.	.	CASSPSRGNTGELFF	TGTGCCAGCTCACCATCCAGGGGGAACACCGGGGAGCTGTTTTTT
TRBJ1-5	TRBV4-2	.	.	CASSQVSADFYSNQPQHF	TGTGCCAGCAGCCAAGTTTCGGCGGACTTTTATAGCAATCAGCCCCAGCATTTT